The entry below describes one T cell receptor beta chain. Trimming removed 2 bases at V and 0 bases at J, with 9 bases between. Germline-derived CDR1 and CDR2 are SGHRS and YFSETQ. This CDR3 comprises 15 residues. The source of the sample is a study of blood T cell repertoires in COVID-19. Turning to the study itself: Specimens from acute and convalescent COVID-19 originated in the United States, Italy and Spain. From T cells, B-cell-depleted T cells, or PBMCs came the material, which was cDNA or gDNA.

In the source study's methods: Estimation of nucleated cell counts was performed using reference gene primer amplification. Sequencing used immunoSEQ multiplex PCR; TCRdb keeps in-frame clones, though not all of them. V, J and clone size are those of that table, while D and trimming were read from the DNA. Among around 700,000 clones listed, just under 90% were seen once. The chain combines TRBV5-1 with TRBJ1-3; D is undetermined. The sequenced sample was peripheral blood. The source of this sequence is a woman aged 18-29 years with acute or convalescent COVID-19. In nucleotides, the CDR3 is TGCGCCAGCAGCTTCGACAAAGGCTCTGGAAACACCATATATTTT. This encodes CASSFDKGSGNTIYF.